This T cell receptor (beta chain) is drawn from a study of T cell responses to AZD1222 COVID-19 vaccine. The repertoire was sequenced with immunoSEQ multiplex PCR; TCRdb's copy has only in-frame clones and lacks some. The table has roughly 150,000 clones, roughly 92% seen once. A note on this clone: What it binds is unknown.

Points from the study as a whole: Across spike, vaccine-associated CD4 TCRs were found, dominant at 160-218 and 743-854.

The receptor was derived from an adult in good health. This sample comprised peripheral blood, obtained on day 0 of AZD1222 vaccination.

The CDR3, as DNA: TGTGCAAGTCGCTGCCGGGACAGGGGAGGAAACACCATATATTTT. Its protein is CASRCRDRGGNTIYF. This rearrangement joins TRBV12-2 to TRBJ1-3; TRBD1 is the table's D call, not checked against the DNA. TRBV12-2 is a known pseudogene. The CDR3 extends over 15 amino acids.